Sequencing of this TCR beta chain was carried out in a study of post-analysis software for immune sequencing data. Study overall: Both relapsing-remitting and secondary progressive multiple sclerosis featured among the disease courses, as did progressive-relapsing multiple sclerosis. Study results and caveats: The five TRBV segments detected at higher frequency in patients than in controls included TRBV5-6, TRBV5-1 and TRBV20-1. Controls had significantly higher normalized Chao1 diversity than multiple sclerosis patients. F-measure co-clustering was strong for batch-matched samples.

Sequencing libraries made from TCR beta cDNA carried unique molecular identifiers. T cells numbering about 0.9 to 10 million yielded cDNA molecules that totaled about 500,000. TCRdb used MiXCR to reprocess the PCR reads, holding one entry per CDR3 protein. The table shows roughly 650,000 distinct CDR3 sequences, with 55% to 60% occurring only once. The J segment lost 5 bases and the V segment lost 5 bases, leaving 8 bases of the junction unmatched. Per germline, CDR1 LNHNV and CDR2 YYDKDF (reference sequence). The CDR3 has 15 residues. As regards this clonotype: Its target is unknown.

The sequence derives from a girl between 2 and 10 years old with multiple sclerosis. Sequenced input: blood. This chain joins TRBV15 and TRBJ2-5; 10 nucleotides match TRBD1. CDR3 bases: TGTGCCACCAGCGGGGAGACAGGGGGCCCGGAGACCCAGTACTTC. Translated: CATSGETGGPETQYF.